These 31 T cell receptor beta chains were all obtained from the same sample, sequenced in a study of Tregs in tolerant kidney transplant recipients. Related graft donors supplied nonmyeloablative bone marrow transplants, and mixed chimerism was transient. Using immunoSEQ multiplex PCR, the repertoire was profiled, and TCRdb retains in-frame clones only, with some absent. The sample gives about 21,000 clones, approximately 84% of which show up once; 25% is in the top ten. This specimen consisted of CD8+ T cells from blood (PBMCs), obtained 6 months after the transplant. These receptors originate from a human patient who received a combined kidney and bone marrow transplant. The graft donor may be the source of some T cells.

The chain employs TRBV5-5 and TRBJ2-7; 9 nucleotides line up with TRBD1. Germline V gene sequence: CDR1 SGHKS, CDR2 YYEKEE (reference sequence). V was clipped by 0 bases and J by 2 bases; unmatched bases: 3. This CDR3 is built from 15 residues. The CDR3 DNA is TGTGCCAGCAGCTTGGCGGGGACAGGGACCTACGAGCAGTACTTC. It yields the protein CASSLAGTGTYEQYF.

The CDR3 loop is CSATGQTYGYTF. The DNA for the CDR3 is TGCAGCGCCACGGGACAGACCTATGGCTACACCTTC. This chain uses TRBV29-1 with TRBJ1-2; the match to TRBD1 covers 7 bases. V gave up 7 bases and J gave up 4 bases; unmatched junction bases: 6. The CDR3 is made up of 12 amino acids. Germline CDR1 and CDR2: SQVTM and ANQGSEA.

The chain carries TRBV15 and TRBJ2-5, with 7 bases fitting TRBD1. The ends lost 1 base at V and 2 bases at J; junction bases unmatched: 4. The CDR3 covers 15 residues. CDR1 and CDR2 (germline): LNHNV, YYDKDF (reference sequence). The CDR3, as DNA: TGTGCCACCAGCAGAGGCAGGGGACAGCAAGAGACCCAGTACTTC. Protein product: CATSRGRGQQETQYF.

This clone was seen only a few times. V usage is TRBV7-3 and J usage is TRBJ2-1, with 12 bases that match TRBD2. Looked up from germline, CDR1 is SGHTA and CDR2 is FQGTGA. V trimming: 2 bases; J trimming: 9 bases; junction bases outside the gene matches: 2. CDR3 size: 14 residues. The CDR3 DNA reads TGTGCCAGCAGCTTACTAGCGGGGGGGCCTGAGCAGTTCTTC. Its protein is CASSLLAGGPEQFF.

V and J are TRBV23-1 and TRBJ1-3, with 8 bases lining up with TRBD1. TRBV23-1 is known as an ORF, though its function is uncertain. This CDR3 comprises 14 residues. The V segment lost 7 bases and the J segment 2 bases; nucleotides outside the gene matches: 4. The CDR3 region is CASTQGETGNTIYF. The CDR3 DNA is TGCGCCAGCACACAGGGGGAAACTGGAAACACCATATATTTT.

The chain uses TRBV6-1 and TRBJ2-7; 8 bases map to TRBD1. The trim removed 5 bases at V and 2 bases at J, leaving 5 bases unmatched. Germline V gene lookup returns CDR1 MNHNS and CDR2 SASEGT. This CDR3 region has 14 residues. The CDR3 here is CASSSDRGAYEQYF. In DNA form, the CDR3 reads TGTGCCAGCAGTAGTGACAGGGGTGCCTACGAGCAGTACTTC.

V gene TRBV4-3 combines with J gene TRBJ2-7; 9 nucleotides agree with TRBD2. The CDR3 totals 16 residues. The V gene end was trimmed by 0 bases and the J gene end by 7 bases; junction bases not matched to a gene: 10. Germline loops: CDR1 LGHNA, CDR2 YSLEER. The CDR3 DNA reads as TGCGCCAGCAGCCAAGATCGTTTTAGCGGGAGCTGGGAGCAGTACTTC. The encoded protein is CASSQDRFSGSWEQYF.

V and J are TRBV5-5 and TRBJ2-7; 9 bases match TRBD1. Germline trimming cut 0 bases from V and 3 bases from J; bases unmatched to any gene: 4. This CDR3 is built from 15 residues. Germline V gene sequence: CDR1 SGHKS, CDR2 YYEKEE (reference sequence). The CDR3 loop is CASSLEGQGFYEQYF. The CDR3 coding sequence is TGTGCCAGCAGCTTGGAGGGACAGGGTTTCTACGAGCAGTACTTC.

The CDR3 sequence: CASSQAPRVPGNEQFF. The CDR3 DNA reads as TGCGCCAGCAGCCAAGCCCCCAGGGTCCCGGGTAATGAGCAGTTCTTC. The gene calls are TRBV4-3 and TRBJ2-1, with a weak D call TRBD1 (5 bases). With 1 base removed from V and 7 bases from J, the gap between germline ends came to 17 bases. The length of the CDR3 is 16 residues. CDR1 is LGHNA, CDR2 YSLEER, per germline.

V usage is TRBV30 and J usage is TRBJ1-3, with D maybe TRBD1 (6 bases). V was cut by 5 bases and J by 7 bases, with 6 bases left in between. Germline CDR1 GTSNPN, CDR2 SVGIG (reference sequence). There are 10 residues in the CDR3. The CDR3, as DNA: TGTGCCTGGGGACAGAACACCATATATTTT. Protein sequence: CAWGQNTIYF.

This clone turned up a few times. Other DNA sequences within the sample encode an identical CDR3. The V call is TRBV29-1, the J call TRBJ1-1; D remains ambiguous. Germline V CDR1 and CDR2: SQVTM, ANQGSEA. With 5 bases removed from V and 3 bases from J, the gap between germline ends came to 7 bases. CDR3 length: 11 amino acids. The CDR3 coding sequence is TGCAGCGTTATTGTATACACTGAAGCTTTCTTT. Translating it yields CSVIVYTEAFF. Variable domain in full (rest from reference TRBV29-1 and TRBJ1-1): SAVISQKPSRDICQRGTSLTIQCQVDSQVTMMFWYRQQPGQSLTLIATANQGSEATYESGFVIDKFPISRPNLTFSTLTVSNMSPEDSSIYLCSVIVYTEAFFGQGTRLTVV.

The rearrangement uses TRBV5-1 and TRBJ2-1, with 8 positions matching TRBD2. In germline, CDR1 is SGHRS, CDR2 YFSETQ. CDR3 size: 17 residues. V was pared by 5 bases and J by 3 bases, with 13 bases of the junction left unmatched. In nucleotides, the CDR3 is TGCGCCAGCAGAACCCATCCACTAGCGGAAATCTACAATGAGCAGTTCTTC. It yields the protein CASRTHPLAEIYNEQFF. The variable domain in full, completed from reference TRBV5-1 and TRBJ2-1, reads KAGVTQTPRYLIKTRGQQVTLSCSPISGHRSVSWYQQTPGQGLQFLFEYFSETQRNKGNFPGRFSGRQFSNSRSEMNVSTLELGDSALYLCASRTHPLAEIYNEQFFGPGTRLTVL.

V and J are TRBV7-3 and TRBJ2-1; TRBD2 aligns across 8 bases. V was pared by 5 bases and J by 9 bases, with 12 bases of the junction left unmatched. The CDR3 runs to 15 residues. Germline V gene sequence: CDR1 SGHTA, CDR2 FQGTGA. The CDR3 region has the DNA TGTGCCAGCAGCCGGTTAGCGGGGTCTCTTAGTGAGCAGTTCTTC. Translated, it gives CASSRLAGSLSEQFF.

V and J are TRBV19 and TRBJ1-2; D remains ambiguous. V lost 3 bases to trimming and J lost 1 base, with 6 bases between them. Germline CDR1 and CDR2: LNHDA and SQIVND (reference sequence). CDR3 length: 13 amino acids. The CDR3 loop reads CASSILVNYGYTF. The CDR3 nucleotides read TGTGCCAGTAGTATCCTCGTTAACTATGGCTACACCTTC.

The chain recombines TRBV7-3 with TRBJ2-1, with D tentatively TRBD2 (5 bases). Germline loops: CDR1 SGHTA, CDR2 FQGTGA. Deletions cut 3 bases from V and 5 bases from J, with 11 bases between. The CDR3 has 14 amino acids. CDR3 sequence: CASSLGGLNNEQFF. In nucleotides, the CDR3 is TGTGCCAGCAGCTTGGGCGGGCTCAACAATGAGCAGTTCTTC.

The rearrangement links TRBV28 to TRBJ2-7; 7 bases align to TRBD2. The length of the CDR3 is 18 residues. The J segment lost 3 bases and the V segment lost 6 bases, leaving 20 bases of the junction unmatched. Germline V gene data show CDR1 as MDHEN and CDR2 as SYDVKM. Here the CDR3 reads CASRRHYGTNWLIYEQYF. As DNA, the CDR3 is TGTGCCAGCAGGCGCCATTACGGGACTAATTGGCTAATCTACGAGCAGTACTTC.

Concerning this clone itself: This specimen includes other DNA sequences encoding the same CDR3. This chain links TRBV7-9 with TRBJ2-3; D not certain. The CDR3 consists of 11 residues. V lost 5 bases and J lost 5, with 5 bases in between. Germline V CDR1 and CDR2: SEHNR, FQNEAQ (reference sequence). The CDR3 region has the DNA TGTGCCAGCAGCACCGGAGATACGCAGTATTTT. Its protein is CASSTGDTQYF.

This clone was counted between two and nine times. A far larger clone is a single base away, which makes a read error likely. J is TRBJ2-2 and V is TRBV27; no definite D call. This CDR3 is built from 12 residues. CDR1 is MNHEY and CDR2 is SMNVEV in the germline V gene (reference sequence). The CDR3 nucleotides read TGTGCCGGCAGTATTCTTACCGGGGAGCTGTTTTTT. Amino acids: CAGSILTGELFF.

This clone showed up just a few times. At one end the junction does not follow the germline gene, possibly because of a read error. Other DNA sequences in this specimen translate into the identical CDR3. The gene calls are TRBV15 and TRBJ1-6; perhaps TRBD1 as D (5 bases). The CDR3 loop spans 17 amino acids. In germline, CDR1 is LNHNV, CDR2 YYDKDF (reference sequence). In DNA, the CDR3 is TGTGCCACCAGCAGAGCAACGGCAGGGCCCTATAATTCCCCCCTCCACTTT. Protein product: CATSRATAGPYNSPLHF.

The J gene is TRBJ2-1, the V gene TRBV19; TRBD2 agrees at 10 bases. CDR1 LNHDA and CDR2 SQIVND come from the germline V gene (reference sequence). The CDR3 totals 15 residues. After removal of 5 bases from V and 4 bases from J, the junction contained 5 bases not matched to a gene. For the CDR3, the DNA is TGTGCCAGTAGTTTAACTAGCGGGAAATACAATGAGCAGTTCTTC. Translation: CASSLTSGKYNEQFF.

This chain joins TRBV27 and TRBJ2-2, with 11 bases lining up with TRBD2. Germline V gives CDR1 MNHEY, CDR2 SMNVEV (reference sequence). CDR3 length: 14 amino acids. V gave up 3 bases and J gave up 9 bases; unmatched junction bases: 3. CDR3 DNA sequence: TGTGCCAGCAGTTTTAGCGGGGGGGTTCGGGAGCTGTTTTTT. This sequence encodes CASSFSGGVRELFF.

The chain couples TRBV7-8 to TRBJ2-1, with 10 bases matching TRBD2. Germline CDR1 and CDR2: SGHVS and FQNEAQ. The CDR3 contains 16 residues. Trimming cost V 5 bases and J 4 bases; bases outside gene matches: 8. The CDR3 coding sequence is TGTGCCAGCAGCCCTACGCTAGCGGGAGTATACAATGAGCAGTTCTTC. It codes for CASSPTLAGVYNEQFF.

The genes are TRBV6-4 and TRBJ1-1, with 7 bases lining up with TRBD1. V trimming: 7 bases; J trimming: 3 bases; junction bases outside the gene matches: 17. Germline CDR1 MRHNA, CDR2 SNTAGT. The CDR3 loop spans 17 amino acids. The CDR3 nucleotides read TGTGCCAGCAACTTCTCCTACAGGGGCAGAGGATACACTGAAGCTTTCTTT. Translating it yields CASNFSYRGRGYTEAFF.

This chain links TRBV4-3 with TRBJ2-5; 7 bases agree with TRBD1. Germline V gene sequence: CDR1 LGHNA, CDR2 YSLEER. Unmatched junction bases numbered 10, after V lost 4 bases and J lost 5 bases. The CDR3 runs to 15 residues. The CDR3 DNA is TGCGCCAGCAGCCCGGGACAGTCTCGGAGGGAGACCCAGTACTTC. Its translation: CASSPGQSRRETQYF.

This clone was seen a handful of times. The chain couples TRBV11-2 to TRBJ2-7, with D perhaps matching TRBD2 (5 bases). Per germline, CDR1 SGHAT and CDR2 FQNNGV. Trimming left V 1 base short and J 6 bases short, with 10 bases between. This CDR3 spans 13 amino acids. CDR3 loop: CASSLGTPGEQYF. The CDR3 DNA reads TGTGCCAGCAGCTTAGGGACTCCGGGCGAGCAGTACTTC.

This chain connects TRBV9 to TRBJ2-1; 11 nucleotides match TRBD2. The CDR3 runs to 16 residues. Trimming cost V 4 bases and J 9 bases; bases outside gene matches: 12. Germline values: CDR1 SGDLS, CDR2 YYNGEE. DNA for the CDR3: TGTGCCAGCAGCCCCCATAGTAGCGGGGGGGCAAGTGAGCAGTTCTTC. Translated, it gives CASSPHSSGGASEQFF.

This chain uses TRBV7-9 with TRBJ2-7; 9 bases line up with TRBD1. Germline values: CDR1 SEHNR, CDR2 FQNEAQ (reference sequence). The CDR3 is 14 amino acids. The ends lost 3 bases at V and 3 bases at J; junction bases unmatched: 3. Here the CDR3 DNA reads TGTGCCAGCAGCTTCCGGGACAGGGTCTACGAGCAGTACTTC. The encoded protein is CASSFRDRVYEQYF. The full variable domain, completed using reference TRBV7-9 and TRBJ2-7, is DTGVSQNPRHKITKRGQNVTFRCDPISEHNRLYWYRQTLGQGPEFLTYFQNEAQLEKSRLLSDRFSAERPKGSFSTLEIQRTEQGDSAMYLCASSFRDRVYEQYFGPGTRLTVT.

This clone was seen a few times. V usage is TRBV16 and J usage is TRBJ2-1; tentatively, D is TRBD1 (5 bases). The germline V and J ends were trimmed by 4 bases and 5 bases, with 12 bases remaining between them. Germline lookup yields CDR1 KGHSY and CDR2 FQNENV. This CDR3 is built from 14 residues. In DNA form, the CDR3 reads TGTGCCAGCAGCCCGGAAAACAGGAACAATGAGCAGTTCTTC. It is translated as CASSPENRNNEQFF.

The chain uses TRBV27 and TRBJ2-1; 14 bases fit TRBD2. Germline CDR1 MNHEY, CDR2 SMNVEV (reference sequence). The CDR3 runs 15 residues. V lost 5 bases, J lost 6 bases, and 3 bases stayed unmatched. CDR3 amino acids: CASSPGTSGGNEQFF. The CDR3 nucleotides read TGTGCCAGCAGTCCTGGGACTAGCGGGGGCAATGAGCAGTTCTTC.

V and J are TRBV5-4 and TRBJ2-7, with a weak D call TRBD1 (6 bases). CDR3 length: 13 residues. Germline V gene data show CDR1 as SGHNT and CDR2 as YYREEE (reference sequence). V gave up 4 bases and J gave up 3 bases, with 11 bases separating them. The CDR3 region is CASSHSQGYEQYF. The CDR3 nucleotides are TGTGCCAGCAGCCATTCACAGGGCTACGAGCAGTACTTC.

This rearrangement joins TRBV6-5 to TRBJ2-1; maybe TRBD1 (6 bases). CDR1 and CDR2 from the germline V gene are MNHEY and SVGAGI. CDR3 size: 14 residues. V gave up 0 bases and J gave up 6 bases, with 9 bases separating them. The CDR3 loop is CASSYSEGVNEQFF. The CDR3 DNA follows: TGTGCCAGCAGTTACTCTGAGGGGGTCAATGAGCAGTTCTTC.